This entry describes one T cell receptor beta chain. The antigen is undetermined. Only in-frame clones appear in the TCRdb table, and some are missing; sequencing was by immunoSEQ multiplex PCR. In the table there are some 65,000 clones, 75% to 90% of which are singletons. This CDR3 comprises 16 residues. Germline-derived CDR1 and CDR2 are MGHRA and YSYEKL. V dropped 1 base and J dropped 3 bases, with 13 bases sitting between them. Enrollment shut out patients with autoimmune disease history or systemic immunosuppression. This entry belongs to a study of OX40 agonist ivuxolimab in advanced cancers. For the study at large: Enrolled patients in dose escalation had cancers that were hepatocellular carcinoma, melanoma, renal cell or head and neck cancer.

The study, taken as a whole, reports: CD4+ T cells averaged fewer expanded clones than CD8+ T cells.

The clonotype comes from an adult with an advanced solid tumor such as melanoma, head and neck, liver or kidney cancer. Sequenced here: CD4+ or CD8+ T cells sorted from blood, sampled in a trial of the OX40 agonist ivuxolimab. The chain has TRBV4-1 and TRBJ1-5; D not certain. The CDR3 sequence is CASSQAIGVSNQPQHF. The CDR3 nucleotides read TGCGCCAGCAGCCAAGCGATCGGGGTTTCCAATCAGCCCCAGCATTTT.